The clone carrying this T cell receptor (beta chain) was counted only a few times. TCRdb ran MiXCR on the 5' RACE reads and lists one entry per CDR3 protein. The profile shows tens of thousands of distinct CDR3 sequences, 10% to 15% of them singletons. The data derive from a study of spatial heterogeneity in lung cancer. Overall study context: Unique TCR and UMI combinations averaged more than ten appearances each in raw reads.

Time point: sample taken at primary tumor resection. Whole RNA from tumor, nontumor lung or frozen PBMC was sequenced unsorted. Samples were donated by 72 untreated early-stage non-small cell lung cancer patients. Germline assignment: CDR1 SGHAT and CDR2 FQNNGV. The CDR3 has 16 residues. V lost 3 bases to trimming and J lost 0 bases, with 13 bases between them. The receptor was isolated from a male donor with early-stage non-small cell lung cancer. J is TRBJ2-3 and V is TRBV11-2; maybe TRBD2 (6 bases). The sample here was PBMCs, taken at surgery. The DNA for the CDR3 is TGTGCCAGCAGCTTGACCCTCGGGACTAGCACAGATACGCAGTATTTT. Protein sequence: CASSLTLGTSTDTQYF.